This T cell receptor beta chain was sequenced in a study of Ad26.COV2.S vaccination and SARS-CoV-2 variants. The treatment was: 15 to 20 received Ad26.COV2.S at low or high dose, single or two shots; about 5 received placebo; per-sample allocation not given. Material that was analyzed had been drawn on day 63 after the first vaccine or placebo injection. The CDR3 runs to 15 residues. Trimming cost V 2 bases and J 5 bases, with 16 bases left between them. Germline CDR1 is SGHNT and CDR2 is YYREEE (reference sequence). TCRdb keeps only in-frame clones here, not all; method: immunoSEQ multiplex PCR. In the table there are about 350,000 clones, around 88% of which are singletons.

The chain is built from TRBV5-4 and TRBJ1-2; the D gene is possibly TRBD1 (5 bases). This clonotype was sampled from a person aged 18-65 years who received the Ad26.COV2.S COVID-19 vaccine or a placebo. The starting material was peripheral blood, obtained in a trial of Ad26.COV2.S vaccine versus placebo. CDR3 sequence (DNA): TGTGCCAGCAGCTTCCCCGGGACGGCACGTTATGGCTACACCTTC. Its protein product is CASSFPGTARYGYTF.